The rows below give T cell receptor beta chains drawn from one sample of a study of shared clonotypes between healthy human individuals. Clones were sequenced by immunoSEQ multiplex PCR, and TCRdb holds only the in-frame ones, with some missing. This sample yields about 1 million clones, of which around 78% are seen a single time; 0.5% to 0.6% belongs to the top ten. The sequenced sample was memory CD4+ T cells from PBMCs. The receptor source for this set is a man in his late teens or twenties in good health. Some clones in this sample may be carry-over from other donors' samples. Each CDR3 is given with its conserved first and last residue. The D gene is left open where the match is weak. Size values are once, few and many counts, or a class for expanded clones, and some rows have none.

NA,TRBJ2-7,NA,TRBV28,TGTGCCAGCTGGGGGGACAGCTCCTACGAGCAGTACTTC,CASWGDSSYEQYF
NA,TRBJ2-1,TRBD2,TRBV5-1,TGCGCCAGCAGCTCGAGAGAGAAGCCGGGACTAGCGACCTACAATGAGCAGTTCTTC,CASSSREKPGLATYNEQFF
NA,TRBJ2-1,NA,TRBV15,TGTGCCACCAGCAGAGCCAGAGGGGCGGTAAACTACAATGAGCAGTTCTTC,CATSRARGAVNYNEQFF
few,TRBJ2-2,NA,TRBV6-5,TGTGCCAGCAGTTACTCGGTGGGGACCGGGGAGCTGTTTTTT,CASSYSVGTGELFF
NA,TRBJ2-7,TRBD2,TRBV6-5,TGTGCCAGCAGTTACGCAGCGGGAGGGGCAGGCTACGAGCAGTACTTC,CASSYAAGGAGYEQYF
NA,TRBJ2-7,NA,TRBV6-5,TGTGCCAGCAGTACACCCGGGGCTGGGTCCTACGAGCAGTACTTC,CASSTPGAGSYEQYF
NA,TRBJ2-3,NA,TRBV2,TGTGCCAGCAGTGTCGCAGATACGCAGTATTTT,CASSVADTQYF
NA,TRBJ1-1,NA,TRBV2,TGTGCCAGCAGTGTATCGGGTTTGGTCACTGAAGCTTTCTTT,CASSVSGLVTEAFF
NA,TRBJ1-2,NA,TRBV27,TGTGCCAGCACCGAGAGGCAGGGGCCCCTCCTGTTCTATGGCTACACCTTC,CASTERQGPLLFYGYTF
NA,TRBJ2-7,NA,TRBV7-6,TGTGCCAGCAGCCCCTTGGGATTCGCTGCGGTCGAGCAGTACTTC,CASSPLGFAAVEQYF
NA,TRBJ1-1,TRBD1,TRBV2,TGTGCCAGCAGATCACAGGGGCAGGGTAATTCTGAAGCTTTCTTT,CASRSQGQGNSEAFF
NA,TRBJ2-5,TRBD2,TRBV27,TGTGCCAGCAGACTAGCGGGGCGGCGAGAGACCCAGTACTTC,CASRLAGRRETQYF
NA,TRBJ1-2,NA,TRBV6-1,TGTGCCACTCAGCAAGTAGGCGGATATGGCTACACCTTC,CATQQVGGYGYTF
NA,TRBJ1-2,NA,TRBV11-2,TGTGCCAGCAGCTTGGGGCTAATCGGTGGCTACACCTTC,CASSLGLIGGYTF
few,TRBJ1-1,NA,TRBV7-9,TGTGCCAGCAGCTTAGTGGTGAACACTGAAGCTTTCTTT,CASSLVVNTEAFF
NA,TRBJ1-3,NA,TRBV18,TGTGCCAGTCTGAGGGGCGCTGGAAACACCATATATTTT,CASLRGAGNTIYF
NA,TRBJ2-3,NA,TRBV18,TGTGCCAGCTCACCTCTCGGGAGCGTAACAGATACGCAGTATTTT,CASSPLGSVTDTQYF
NA,TRBJ1-4,NA,TRBV9,TGTGCCAGCAGCCGAGGTACAGGGGAAAAACTGTTTTTT,CASSRGTGEKLFF
NA,TRBJ2-2,TRBD2,TRBV2,TGTGCCAGCGGGGCGGCTAGCGGGAGGAACACCGGGGAGCTGTTTTTT,CASGAASGRNTGELFF
NA,TRBJ2-3,TRBD2,TRBV25-1,TGTGCCAGCACTCAAGCGGGAGGGGGAGATACGCAGTATTTT,CASTQAGGGDTQYF
many,TRBJ2-1,NA,TRBV9,TGTGCCAGCGGTGTGGCGGGAAGCTTCAATGAGCAGTTCTTC,CASGVAGSFNEQFF
NA,TRBJ1-4,TRBD1,TRBV18,TGTGCCAGCTCACCGGACAGGGGGAGTGAAAAACTGTTTTTT,CASSPDRGSEKLFF